The clone carrying this T cell receptor beta chain was seen once. This record comes from a study of blood T cell repertoires in COVID-19. Study background: COVID-19 samples from acute and convalescent phases originated in the United States, Italy and Spain. PBMCs, B-cell-depleted T cells, or T cells were the source of the cDNA or gDNA that made up the material.

Per the authors' pipeline: Amplification with reference gene primers provided the estimates of nucleated cell counts. Sequenced by immunoSEQ multiplex PCR; TCRdb stores in-frame clones only, minus some. D and trimming were read from the DNA, whereas the V and J calls and clone size are those reported in that table. The table lists some 89,000 clones, 81% of them singletons. This CDR3 region has 15 residues. Trimming took off 5 bases at V and 9 bases at J, with 20 bases between the two ends. Germline V gene lookup returns CDR1 SGHNT and CDR2 YENEEA. Material: peripheral blood. The rearrangement joins TRBV11-3 to TRBJ2-1, with D possibly being TRBD2 (6 bases). This receptor was taken from a man aged 55 to 70 with acute or convalescent COVID-19. In nucleotides, the CDR3 is TGTGCCAGCAGCGGGGGACTTTACTACAATGTTGAGCAGTTCTTC. Translation gives CASSGGLYYNVEQFF.